The sequence of this T cell receptor (beta chain) was determined in a study of T cells in localized non-small cell lung cancer. Regarding the study as a whole: A median of approximately 50 clones ranked among the top 100 in tumor appeared in adjacent lung.

The CDR3 totals 15 residues. Trimming removed 6 bases at V and 1 base at J, with 13 bases between. CDR1 MNHGY and CDR2 SAAAGT come from the germline V gene. A word on this clone: Antigen unknown.

Some clones are missing from TCRdb's copy, which holds only in-frame ones; the method was immunoSEQ multiplex PCR. Counted here are about 1,200 clones, roughly 15% occurring once; the ten biggest clones make up around 28%. This sequence was found in a male donor aged 60 or over with stage I lung adenocarcinoma. This rearrangement joins TRBV6-8 to TRBJ2-4, with D possibly being TRBD2 (6 bases). This sample comprised normal lung tissue next to the tumor, obtained before any cancer treatment. DNA for the CDR3: TGTGCCAGCAGAAAGGAGGGCCAGGCCAAAAACATTCAGTACTTC. Translated: CASRKEGQAKNIQYF.